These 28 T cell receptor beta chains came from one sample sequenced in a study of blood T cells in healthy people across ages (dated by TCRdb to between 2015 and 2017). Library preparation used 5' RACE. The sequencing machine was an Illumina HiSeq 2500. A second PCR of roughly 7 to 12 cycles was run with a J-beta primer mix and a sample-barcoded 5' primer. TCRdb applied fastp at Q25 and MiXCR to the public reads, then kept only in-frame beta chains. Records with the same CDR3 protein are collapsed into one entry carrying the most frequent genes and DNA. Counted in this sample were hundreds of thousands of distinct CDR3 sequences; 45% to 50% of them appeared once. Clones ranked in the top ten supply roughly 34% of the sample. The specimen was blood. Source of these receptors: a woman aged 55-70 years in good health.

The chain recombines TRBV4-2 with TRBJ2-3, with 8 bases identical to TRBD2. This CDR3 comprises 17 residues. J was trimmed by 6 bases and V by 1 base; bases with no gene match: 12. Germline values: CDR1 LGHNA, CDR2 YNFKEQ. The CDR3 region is CASSQGPGGLPRDTQYF. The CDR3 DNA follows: TGTGCCAGCAGCCAAGGACCGGGAGGGTTGCCGCGGGATACGCAGTATTTT.

The CDR3 DNA sequence: TGCGCCAGCAGCCAAGTTCTTCCGGGACAGGGATTCTACGAGCAGTACTTC. This translates into CASSQVLPGQGFYEQYF. The rearrangement uses TRBV4-3 and TRBJ2-7; 9 bases are shared with TRBD1. V was clipped by 1 base and J by 3 bases; unmatched bases: 10. The CDR3 is 17 residues long. Germline-derived CDR1 and CDR2 are LGHNA and YSLEER.

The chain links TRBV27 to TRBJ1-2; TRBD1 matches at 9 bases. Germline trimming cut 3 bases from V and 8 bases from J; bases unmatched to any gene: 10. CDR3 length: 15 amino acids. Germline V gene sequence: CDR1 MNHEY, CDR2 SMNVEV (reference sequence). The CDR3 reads CASSLADRGLRGYTF. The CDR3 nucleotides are TGTGCCAGCAGTTTGGCGGACAGGGGCCTAAGGGGCTACACCTTC.

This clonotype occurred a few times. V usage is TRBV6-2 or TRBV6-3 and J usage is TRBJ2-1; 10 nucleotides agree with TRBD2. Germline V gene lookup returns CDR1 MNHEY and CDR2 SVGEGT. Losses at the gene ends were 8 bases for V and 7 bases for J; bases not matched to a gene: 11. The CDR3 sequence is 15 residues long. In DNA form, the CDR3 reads TGTGCCAGCGGTCTAGCGGGAGCATTGGGTAATGAGCAGTTCTTC. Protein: CASGLAGALGNEQFF.

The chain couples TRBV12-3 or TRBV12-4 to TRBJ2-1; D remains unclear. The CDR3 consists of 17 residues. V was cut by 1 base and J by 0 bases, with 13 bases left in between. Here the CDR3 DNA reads TGTGCCAGCAGTTTAGGCTTAAGAGAAGTCTCCTACAATGAGCAGTTCTTC. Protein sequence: CASSLGLREVSYNEQFF.

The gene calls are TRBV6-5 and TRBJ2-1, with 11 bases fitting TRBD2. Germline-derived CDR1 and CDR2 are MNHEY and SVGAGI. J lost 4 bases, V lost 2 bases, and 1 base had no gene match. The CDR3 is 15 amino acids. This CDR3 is CASSYGTSGYNEQFF. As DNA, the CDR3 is TGTGCCAGCAGTTACGGGACTAGCGGTTACAATGAGCAGTTCTTC.

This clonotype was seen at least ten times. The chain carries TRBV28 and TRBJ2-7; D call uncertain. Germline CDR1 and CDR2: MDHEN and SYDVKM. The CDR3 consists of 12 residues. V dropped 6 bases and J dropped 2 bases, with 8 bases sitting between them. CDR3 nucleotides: TGTGCCAGCAGCTTAGCCACCTACGAGCAGTACTTC. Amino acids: CASSLATYEQYF.

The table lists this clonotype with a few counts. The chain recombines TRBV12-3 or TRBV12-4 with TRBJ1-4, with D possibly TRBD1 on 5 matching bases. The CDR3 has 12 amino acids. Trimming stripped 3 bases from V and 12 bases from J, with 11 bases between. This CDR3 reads CASSFGGGELFF. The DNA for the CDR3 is TGTGCCAGCAGTTTCGGGGGTGGAGAACTGTTTTTT.

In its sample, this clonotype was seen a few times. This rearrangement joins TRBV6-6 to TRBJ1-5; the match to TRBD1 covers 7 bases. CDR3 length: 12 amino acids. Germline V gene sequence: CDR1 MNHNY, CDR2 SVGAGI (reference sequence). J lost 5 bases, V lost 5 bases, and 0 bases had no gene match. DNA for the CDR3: TGTGCCAGCAGTGACAGGGATCAGCCCCAGCATTTT. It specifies CASSDRDQPQHF.

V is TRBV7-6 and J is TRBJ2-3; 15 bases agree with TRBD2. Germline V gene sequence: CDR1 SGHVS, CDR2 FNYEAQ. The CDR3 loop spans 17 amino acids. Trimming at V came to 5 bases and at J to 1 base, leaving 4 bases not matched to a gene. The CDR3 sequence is CASSHRTSGRGTDTQYF. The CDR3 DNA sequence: TGTGCCAGCAGCCACAGGACTAGCGGGAGGGGCACAGATACGCAGTATTTT.

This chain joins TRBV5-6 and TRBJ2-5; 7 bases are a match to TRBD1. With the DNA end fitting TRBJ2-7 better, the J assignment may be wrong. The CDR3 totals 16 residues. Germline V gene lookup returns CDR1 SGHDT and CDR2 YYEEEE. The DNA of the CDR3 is TGTGCCAGCAGCCAAGACAGAGGGGGCGGAATCTACGAGCAGTACTTC. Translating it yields CASSQDRGGGIYEQYF.

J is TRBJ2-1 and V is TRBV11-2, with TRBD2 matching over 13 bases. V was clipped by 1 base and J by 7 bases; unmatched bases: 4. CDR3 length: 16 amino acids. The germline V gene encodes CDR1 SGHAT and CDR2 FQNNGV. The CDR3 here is CASSLGPGLAGNEQFF. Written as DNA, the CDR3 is TGTGCCAGCAGCTTAGGTCCGGGACTAGCGGGGAATGAGCAGTTCTTC.

The CDR3 loop is CSARELLAGGVTDTQYF. The CDR3 DNA sequence: TGCAGTGCTAGAGAATTGCTAGCCGGGGGAGTCACAGATACGCAGTATTTT. V and J are TRBV20-1 and TRBJ2-3; TRBD2 is a possible D gene (6 bases). The CDR3 is 17 residues long. The V end was cut by 0 bases, the J end by 2 bases, with 18 bases between. Per the germline V gene, CDR1 is DFQATT and CDR2 is SNEGSKA (reference sequence).

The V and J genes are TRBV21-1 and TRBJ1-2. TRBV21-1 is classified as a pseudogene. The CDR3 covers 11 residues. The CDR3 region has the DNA TGTGCCAGCAGCCCCCGTGGCCGCTACACCTTC. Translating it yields CASSPRGRYTF.

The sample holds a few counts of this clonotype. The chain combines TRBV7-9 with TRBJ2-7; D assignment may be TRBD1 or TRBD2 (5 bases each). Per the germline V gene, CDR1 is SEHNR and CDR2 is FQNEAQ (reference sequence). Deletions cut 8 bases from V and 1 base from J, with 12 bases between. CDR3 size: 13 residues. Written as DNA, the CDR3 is TGTGCCAGCGACCGGGACGGATCCTACGAGCAGTACTTC. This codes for CASDRDGSYEQYF.

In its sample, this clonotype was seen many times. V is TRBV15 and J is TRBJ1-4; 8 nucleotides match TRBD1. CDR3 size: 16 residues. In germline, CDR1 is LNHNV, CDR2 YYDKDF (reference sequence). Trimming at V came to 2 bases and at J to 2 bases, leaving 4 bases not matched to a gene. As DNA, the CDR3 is TGTGCCACCAGCAGACGCCGGGACAGGACTAATGAAAAACTGTTTTTT. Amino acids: CATSRRRDRTNEKLFF.

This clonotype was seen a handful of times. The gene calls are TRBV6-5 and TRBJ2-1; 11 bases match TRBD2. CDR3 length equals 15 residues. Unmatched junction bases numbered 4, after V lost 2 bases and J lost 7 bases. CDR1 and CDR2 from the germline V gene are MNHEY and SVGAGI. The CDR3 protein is CASSYTGTSGNEQFF. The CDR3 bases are TGTGCCAGCAGTTACACCGGGACTAGCGGAAATGAGCAGTTCTTC.

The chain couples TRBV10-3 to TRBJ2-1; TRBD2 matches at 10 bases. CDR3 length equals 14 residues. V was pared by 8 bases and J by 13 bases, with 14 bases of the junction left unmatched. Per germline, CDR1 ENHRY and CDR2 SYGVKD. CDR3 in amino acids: CAIGDSGRTSPQFF. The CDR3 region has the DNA TGTGCCATCGGGGATAGCGGGAGGACCTCCCCTCAGTTCTTC.

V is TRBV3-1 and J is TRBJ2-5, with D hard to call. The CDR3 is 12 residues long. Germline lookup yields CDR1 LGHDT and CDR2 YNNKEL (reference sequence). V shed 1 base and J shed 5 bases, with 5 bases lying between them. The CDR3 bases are TGTGCCAGCAGCCAAGTTACTGAGACCCAGTACTTC. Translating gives CASSQVTETQYF.

The CDR3, as DNA: TGCAGTGCGGCCAGCGGGAGAACAGATACGCAGTATTTT. Amino acids: CSAASGRTDTQYF. This rearrangement joins TRBV20-1 to TRBJ2-3; 8 bases map to TRBD2. CDR1 DFQATT and CDR2 SNEGSKA come from the germline V gene (reference sequence). The CDR3 length is 13 residues. V was pared by 6 bases and J by 3 bases, with 5 bases of the junction left unmatched.

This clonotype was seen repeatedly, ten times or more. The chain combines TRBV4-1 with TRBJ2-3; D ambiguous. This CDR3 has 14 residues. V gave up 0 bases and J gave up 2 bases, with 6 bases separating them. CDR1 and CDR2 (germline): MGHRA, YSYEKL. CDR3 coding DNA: TGCGCCAGCAGCCAAGAACCCCACACAGATACGCAGTATTTT. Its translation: CASSQEPHTDTQYF.

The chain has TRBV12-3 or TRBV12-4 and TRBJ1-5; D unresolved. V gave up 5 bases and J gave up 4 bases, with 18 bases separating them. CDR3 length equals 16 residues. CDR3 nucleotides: TGTGCCAGCAGTACCCGGGCCTGGGTGGTAAATCAGCCCCAGCATTTT. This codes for CASSTRAWVVNQPQHF.

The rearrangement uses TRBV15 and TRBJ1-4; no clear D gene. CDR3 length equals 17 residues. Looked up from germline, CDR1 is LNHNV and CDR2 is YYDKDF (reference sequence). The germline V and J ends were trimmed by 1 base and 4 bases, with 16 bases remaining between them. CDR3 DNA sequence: TGTGCCACCAGCAGAGTTGGCGCCGGATTGAATAATGAAAAACTGTTTTTT. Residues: CATSRVGAGLNNEKLFF.

The CDR3 sequence is CASSELRAGDPLGANVLTF. The CDR3 region has the DNA TGTGCCAGCAGTGAATTGCGGGCAGGGGACCCGCTTGGGGCCAACGTCCTGACTTTC. V gene TRBV25-1 combines with J gene TRBJ2-6, with TRBD1 as a possible D gene (6 bases). Germline V gene data show CDR1 as MGHDK and CDR2 as SYGVNS. Deletions cut 1 base from V and 3 bases from J, with 19 bases between. The CDR3 sequence is 19 residues long.

This CDR3 reads CASSLGSSRTDTQYF. The CDR3 DNA reads as TGTGCCAGCAGCTTAGGGAGTTCGCGCACAGATACGCAGTATTTT. The V gene is TRBV7-2, the J gene TRBJ2-3; D is undetermined. Trimming took off 1 base at V and 1 base at J, with 9 bases between the two ends. Germline V gene sequence: CDR1 SGHTA, CDR2 FQGNSA. This CDR3 has 15 amino acids.

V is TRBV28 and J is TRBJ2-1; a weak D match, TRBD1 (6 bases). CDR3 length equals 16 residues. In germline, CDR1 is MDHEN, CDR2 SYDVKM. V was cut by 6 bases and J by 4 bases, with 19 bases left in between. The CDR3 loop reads CASSPTRGSSYNEQFF. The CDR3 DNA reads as TGTGCCAGCAGCCCGACCAGGGGCAGCTCATACAATGAGCAGTTCTTC.

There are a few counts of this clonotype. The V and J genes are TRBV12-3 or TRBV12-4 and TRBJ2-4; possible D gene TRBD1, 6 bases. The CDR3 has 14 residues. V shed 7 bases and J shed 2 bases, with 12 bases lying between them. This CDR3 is CASNPQGTKNIQYF. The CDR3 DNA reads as TGTGCCAGCAACCCACAGGGCACCAAAAACATTCAGTACTTC.

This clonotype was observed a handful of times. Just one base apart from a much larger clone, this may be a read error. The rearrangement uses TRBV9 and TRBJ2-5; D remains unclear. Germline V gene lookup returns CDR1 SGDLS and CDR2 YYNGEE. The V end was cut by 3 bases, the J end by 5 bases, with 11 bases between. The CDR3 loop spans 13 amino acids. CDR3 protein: CASSGGDFETQYF. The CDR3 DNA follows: TGTGCCAGCAGCGGAGGTGATTTCGAGACCCAGTACTTC. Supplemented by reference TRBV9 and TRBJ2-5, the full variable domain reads DSGVTQTPKHLITATGQRVTLRCSPRSGDLSVYWYQQSLDQGLQFLIQYYNGEERAKGNILERFSAQQFPDLHSELNLSSLELGDSALYFCASSGGDFETQYFGPGTRLLVL.